A single T cell receptor (beta chain) is shown here with its context. Its antigen is unidentified. This specimen belongs to a study of CD8 T cells in Susac syndrome. The CDR3 has 16 amino acids. The V gene end was trimmed by 2 bases and the J gene end by 5 bases; junction bases not matched to a gene: 11. Germline V gives CDR1 MDHEN, CDR2 SYDVKM. General study results and limits: The study found that Susac CD8+ clonal expansion peaked in TEMRA cells and active patients. In total CD8+ repertoires, around 15 Susac-specific public clones were found, and CD8+ TEMRA repertoires had roughly five.

Random hexamers were used to reverse transcribe roughly 0.5 to 1 ug of RNA. An immunoSEQ multiplex PCR generated amplified TCR beta CDR3 products spanning 54 Vbeta and 13 Jbeta. TCRdb called the immunoSEQ multiplex PCR reads again in MiXCR, with one record for every CDR3 protein. This sample has 84,000 or so distinct CDR3 sequences, with nearly 95% found just once. TCR beta sequences were obtained from blood CD8+ and CD4+ T cells. This clonotype originated in a human donor with Susac syndrome. Sequenced sample: CD8+ T cells from PBMCs. The chain uses TRBV28 and TRBJ2-5, with TRBD2 matching 7 bases. This CDR3 reads CASSLVPLAGVETQYF. The CDR3 DNA is TGTGCCAGCAGTTTAGTTCCCCTCGCGGGAGTTGAGACCCAGTACTTC.